What follows describes a single T cell receptor beta chain. Generated by immunoSEQ multiplex PCR, the TCRdb table keeps only in-frame clones and is missing some. The top ten hold 1.2% of the sample, which has about 54,000 clones, approximately 91% seen once. This record comes from a study of T cell changes during pregnancy in multiple sclerosis. The J segment lost 5 bases and the V segment lost 4 bases, leaving 9 bases of the junction unmatched. The CDR3 extends over 17 amino acids. Germline assignment: CDR1 SGHNT and CDR2 YYREEE (reference sequence). The rearrangement uses TRBV5-4 and TRBJ2-5, with TRBD2 identical over 15 bases. The material was peripheral blood, obtained after pregnancy. The receptor was isolated from a female donor in good health, enrolled as a control in a pregnancy study. The CDR3 spells CASSRTSGGAVRETQYF. DNA of the CDR3: TGTGCCAGCAGCCGGACTAGCGGGGGGGCCGTAAGGGAGACCCAGTACTTC.